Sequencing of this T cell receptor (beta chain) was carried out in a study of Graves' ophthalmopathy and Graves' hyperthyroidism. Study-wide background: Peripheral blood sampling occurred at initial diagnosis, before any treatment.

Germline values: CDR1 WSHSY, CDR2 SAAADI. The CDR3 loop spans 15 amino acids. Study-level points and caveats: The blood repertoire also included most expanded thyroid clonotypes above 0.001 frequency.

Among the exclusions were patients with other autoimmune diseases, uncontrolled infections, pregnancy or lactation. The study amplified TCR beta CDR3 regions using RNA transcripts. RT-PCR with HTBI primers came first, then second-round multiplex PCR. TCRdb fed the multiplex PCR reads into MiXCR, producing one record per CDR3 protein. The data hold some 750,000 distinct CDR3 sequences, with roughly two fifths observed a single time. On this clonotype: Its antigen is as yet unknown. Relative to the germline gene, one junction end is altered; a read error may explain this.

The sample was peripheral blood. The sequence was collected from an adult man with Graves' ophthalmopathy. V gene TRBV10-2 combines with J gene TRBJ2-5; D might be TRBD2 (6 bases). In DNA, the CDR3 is TGTGCCAGCAGGTACTTAGCGGAGCACCAAGAGACCCAGTACTTC. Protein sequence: CASRYLAEHQETQYF.